This T cell receptor (beta chain) was observed in a study of technical replicates of blood from several donors. The table came from immunoSEQ multiplex PCR; TCRdb's copy has only in-frame clones and leaves some out. The sample shows 60,000 to 75,000 clones, approximately 87% of them seen only once. This clone has a single count. V was clipped by 1 base and J by 2 bases; unmatched bases: 5. This CDR3 has 16 amino acids. CDR1 is MNHNS and CDR2 is SASEGT in the germline V gene. The TCR comes from a human donor in good health. Some clones in this sample may be carry-over from other donors' samples. Specimen: PBMCs. This chain uses TRBV6-1 with TRBJ2-3; TRBD2 aligns across 8 bases. CDR3 amino acids: CASSEGRGGNTDTQYF. The CDR3, as DNA: TGTGCCAGCAGTGAAGGTCGGGGGGGAAACACAGATACGCAGTATTTT.